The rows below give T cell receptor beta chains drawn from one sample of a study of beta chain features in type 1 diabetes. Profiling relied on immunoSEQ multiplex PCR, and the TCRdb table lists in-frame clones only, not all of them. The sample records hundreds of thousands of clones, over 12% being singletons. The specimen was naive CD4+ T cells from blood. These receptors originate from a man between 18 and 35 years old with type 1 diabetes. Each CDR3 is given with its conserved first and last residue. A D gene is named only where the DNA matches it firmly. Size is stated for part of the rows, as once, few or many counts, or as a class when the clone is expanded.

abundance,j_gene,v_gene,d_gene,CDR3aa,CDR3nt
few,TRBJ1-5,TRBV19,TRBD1,CASKKEGQFNQPQHF,TGTGCCAGTAAGAAGGAGGGACAGTTCAATCAGCCCCAGCATTTT
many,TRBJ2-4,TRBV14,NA,CASSLSDGNIEYF,TGTGCCAGCAGCCTATCGGACGGAAATATTGAGTACTTC
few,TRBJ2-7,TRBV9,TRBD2,CASSATSGGAREQYF,TGTGCCAGCAGCGCCACTAGCGGGGGGGCCCGAGAGCAGTACTTC
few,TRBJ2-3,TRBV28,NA,CASTVHARDTQYF,TGTGCCAGCACAGTGCACGCTCGGGATACGCAGTATTTT
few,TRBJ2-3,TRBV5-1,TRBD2,CASSPGGTDTQYF,TGCGCCAGCAGCCCGGGAGGGACAGATACGCAGTATTTT
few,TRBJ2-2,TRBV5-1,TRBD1,CASSWGQGNTGELFF,TGCGCCAGCAGCTGGGGACAGGGGAACACCGGGGAGCTGTTTTTT
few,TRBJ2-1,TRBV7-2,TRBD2,CASSLSGTTYNEQFF,TGTGCCAGCAGCCTTAGCGGGACGACCTACAATGAGCAGTTCTTC
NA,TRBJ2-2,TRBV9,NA,CASSVGQHGELFF,TGTGCCAGCAGCGTCGGCCAGCATGGGGAGCTGTTTTTT
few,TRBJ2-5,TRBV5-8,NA,CASSTERGRVGETQYF,TGTGCCAGCAGCACTGAGAGAGGACGGGTGGGAGAGACCCAGTACTTC
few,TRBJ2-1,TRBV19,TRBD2,CASSITSGSSRTYNEQFF,TGTGCCAGTAGTATAACTAGCGGGAGTAGTAGGACCTACAATGAGCAGTTCTTC
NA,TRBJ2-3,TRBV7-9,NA,CASSSADEYSYF,TGTGCCAGCAGCTCCGCCGATGAATACTCTTATTTT
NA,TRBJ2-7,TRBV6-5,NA,CASSGAGGDEQYF,TGTGCCAGCAGCGGGGCTGGGGGAGACGAGCAGTACTTC
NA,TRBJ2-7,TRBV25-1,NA,CASRRDEQYF,TGTGCCAGCAGGAGGGACGAGCAGTACTTC
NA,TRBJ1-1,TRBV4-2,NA,CASCLGEQVRGSEAFF,TGTGCCAGCTGCTTAGGGGAACAAGTTCGAGGGTCTGAAGCTTTCTTT
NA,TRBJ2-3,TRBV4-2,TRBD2,CASSQEGGVAGKYTDTQYF,TGTGCCAGCAGCCAAGAAGGTGGGGTAGCGGGGAAGTACACAGATACGCAGTATTTT
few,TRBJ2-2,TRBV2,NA,CASSPSLGANTGELFF,TGTGCCAGCAGTCCTAGTCTCGGGGCGAACACCGGGGAGCTGTTTTTT
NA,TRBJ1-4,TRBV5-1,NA,CASSVGQINEKLFF,TGCGCCAGCAGCGTTGGACAGATTAATGAAAAACTGTTTTTT
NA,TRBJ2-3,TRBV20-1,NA,CSAIGTDTQYF,TGCAGTGCTATTGGCACAGATACGCAGTATTTT
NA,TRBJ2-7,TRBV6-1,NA,CASSEATYGSYEQYF,TGTGCCAGCAGTGAAGCCACCTACGGCTCCTACGAGCAGTACTTC
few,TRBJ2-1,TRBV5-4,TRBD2,CASRSGSINEQFF,TGTGCCAGCAGGAGCGGGAGTATCAATGAGCAGTTCTTC
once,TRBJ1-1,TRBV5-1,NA,CASSLNLQGGTEAFF,TGCGCCAGCAGCTTAAACCTACAGGGCGGCACTGAAGCTTTCTTT
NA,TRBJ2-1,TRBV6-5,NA,CASRTLGGILYEQFF,TGTGCCAGCAGGACCCTGGGGGGTATATTATATGAGCAGTTCTTC
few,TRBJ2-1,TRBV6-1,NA,CASRQINEQFF,TGTGCCAGCAGGCAGATAAATGAGCAGTTCTTC